The rows below give T cell receptor beta chains drawn from one sample of a study of T cell responses to AZD1222 COVID-19 vaccine. The data were produced by immunoSEQ multiplex PCR, yet TCRdb's version contains in-frame clones alone and is incomplete. Of over 45,000 clones listed, approximately 83% are singletons. The input for sequencing was peripheral blood, taken on day 0 of AZD1222 vaccination. These receptor sequences come from an adult in good health. The CDR3 runs from the conserved cysteine through the conserved F or W. Fields, in order: J gene, D gene, clone size, V gene, CDR3 DNA, CDR3 protein. A D gene is named only where the DNA matches it firmly. Clone size is given for some rows only: seen once, a few or many times, or a class if the clone is expanded.

TRBJ1-4,.,few,TRBV9,TGTGCCAGCAGCGTAGCGGCACAGGGCTTATCTGAAAAACTGTTTTTT,CASSVAAQGLSEKLFF
TRBJ1-4,.,few,TRBV24-1,TGTGCCACCAGTGATTCGCCGAGGGGAAAACTGTTTTTT,CATSDSPRGKLFF
TRBJ2-5,TRBD2,.,TRBV3-1/TRBV3-2,TGTGCCAGCAGCCATTCCGGAGCGGGAGCAGAGACCCAGTACTTC,CASSHSGAGAETQYF
TRBJ1-1,.,medium-sized,TRBV11-2,TGTGCCAGCAGCTTAGCGATGAACACTGAAGCTTTCTTT,CASSLAMNTEAFF
TRBJ2-2,.,.,TRBV7-3,TGTGCCAGCAGCTTAACGGGACAGAACACCGGGGAGCTGTTTTTT,CASSLTGQNTGELFF
TRBJ2-1,TRBD2,.,TRBV27,TGTGCCAGCAGTTTAAAGGCCACTAGCGGGAGCCACAATGAGCAGTTCTTC,CASSLKATSGSHNEQFF
TRBJ2-6,TRBD1,once,TRBV28,TGTGCCAGCAGTTTGACCGACAGGGCTGGGGCCAACGTCCTGACTTTC,CASSLTDRAGANVLTF
TRBJ2-2,.,.,TRBV24-1,TGTGCCACCAGTGTAGACACGCTCAACACCGGGGAGCTGTTTTTT,CATSVDTLNTGELFF
TRBJ2-2,.,.,TRBV11-1,TGTGCCAGTACAGGGCGAACCGGGGAGCTGTTTTTT,CASTGRTGELFF
TRBJ2-7,.,.,TRBV30,TGTGCCTGGACAGGGAACCACGAGCAGTACTTC,CAWTGNHEQYF
TRBJ2-7,TRBD1,.,TRBV19,TGTGCCAGTAGTGCGGGACAGGGGGAGTCCGAGCAGTACTTC,CASSAGQGESEQYF
TRBJ1-1,TRBD1,.,TRBV30,TGTGCCTGGGATCCCTGGGACAGGGCTCAGTTGAACACTGAAGCTTTCTTT,CAWDPWDRAQLNTEAFF
TRBJ2-7,.,.,TRBV6-5,.,CASFGFGTHIEVF
TRBJ1-4,TRBD1,.,TRBV28,TGTGCCAGCAGTTTCGGACAGGGCCGTGAAAAACTGTTTTTT,CASSFGQGREKLFF
TRBJ1-2,.,few,TRBV24-1,TGTGCCACCAGTGATTCAGGGTGGGGCTACACCTTC,CATSDSGWGYTF
TRBJ1-2,TRBD1,.,TRBV14,TGTGCCAGCAGCCAAGGCTTAGGGGGCCCCCCTAACTATGGCTACACCTTC,CASSQGLGGPPNYGYTF
TRBJ2-2,TRBD2,.,TRBV4-2,TGTGCCAGCAGCCAAACTCGGACTAGCGGCTCGAACACCGGGGAGCTGTTTTTT,CASSQTRTSGSNTGELFF
TRBJ2-7,TRBD1,once,TRBV2,TGTGCCAGCACCCAGGGGGCCTACGAGCAGTACTTC,CASTQGAYEQYF
TRBJ2-7,TRBD2,.,TRBV9,TGTGCCAGCAGCTCGCTAGCGGGACTTTACGAGCAGTACTTC,CASSSLAGLYEQYF
TRBJ2-5,.,once,TRBV3-1/TRBV3-2,TGTGCCAGCAGCCCAAGAGGCGGGGACCAAGAGACCCAGTACTTC,CASSPRGGDQETQYF
TRBJ1-4,TRBD1,.,TRBV29-1,TGCAGCGTTGAGGCCGGGACAGGGGTTGAAAAACTGTTTTTT,CSVEAGTGVEKLFF
TRBJ2-5,.,.,TRBV5-1,TGCGCCAGCAGCTTGTATGGCGGGTTTGAGACCCAGTACTTC,CASSLYGGFETQYF
TRBJ2-1,TRBD1,.,TRBV3-1/TRBV3-2,TGTGCCAGCAGCCAATTGGGCAGGGGGCTACTGAATGAGCAGTTCTTC,CASSQLGRGLLNEQFF
TRBJ2-7,.,.,TRBV4-1,TGCGCCAGCAGCCTTGAGGAGGACACCGCAGGCGAGCAGTACTTC,CASSLEEDTAGEQYF
TRBJ2-3,TRBD2,.,TRBV2,TGTGCCAGCAGTGGAGTAGGGACTAGCGGAGATACGCAGTATTTT,CASSGVGTSGDTQYF
TRBJ1-6,TRBD1,.,TRBV5-5,TGTGCCAGCAGCCGGACAGGAAATTCACCCCTCCACTTT,CASSRTGNSPLHF
TRBJ1-1,.,.,TRBV18,TGTGCCAGCTCACCGGCGGGTAGACTGAACACTGAAGCTTTCTTT,CASSPAGRLNTEAFF
TRBJ2-5,TRBD2,.,TRBV7-6,TGTGCCAGCAGCTCAGAGCGGGGGGGGACCCAGTACTTC,CASSSERGGTQYF
TRBJ1-6,.,.,TRBV27,TGTGCCAGCAGTTTCGGCAGCTCCTATAATTCACCCCTCCACTTT,CASSFGSSYNSPLHF
TRBJ2-2,.,.,TRBV18,TGTGCCAGCTCGGAATCACGGACTGAGAACACCGGGGAGCTGTTTTTT,CASSESRTENTGELFF
TRBJ2-6,TRBD1,once,TRBV2,TGTGCCAGCAGTGCAGACAGGGGGTATGGGGCCAACGTCCTGACTTTC,CASSADRGYGANVLTF
TRBJ2-3,.,.,TRBV7-2,TGTGCCAGCAGCTTAAGCAGTCGGGAGACAGATACGCAGTATTTT,CASSLSSRETDTQYF
TRBJ2-7,.,.,TRBV3-1/TRBV3-2,TGTGCCAGCAGCCAGGGGGGCCGGGAGCAGTACTTC,CASSQGGREQYF
TRBJ2-1,.,.,TRBV19,TGTGCCAGTAGTATATGGGACAACAATGAGCAGTTCTTC,CASSIWDNNEQFF
TRBJ2-7,.,.,TRBV7-6,TGTGCCAGCAGCCCCCGGACGGAGTCCTACGAGCAGTACTTC,CASSPRTESYEQYF
TRBJ2-7,.,.,TRBV6-5,TGTGCCAGCACCTACGCGTACGAGCAGTACTTC,CASTYAYEQYF
TRBJ1-6,TRBD1,medium-sized,TRBV9,TGTGCCAGCAGCAAGCGACAGGGACCAAATGTAAATTCACCCCTCCACTTT,CASSKRQGPNVNSPLHF
TRBJ2-7,.,.,TRBV4-2,TGTGCCAGCAGCCAAGATTACTACGAGCAGTACTTC,CASSQDYYEQYF
TRBJ2-7,TRBD2,.,TRBV7-9,TGTGCCAGCAGCTTAGCGAATCTTAGCGGGAGGTTTTACGAGCAGTACTTC,CASSLANLSGRFYEQYF
TRBJ1-3,.,.,TRBV30,TGTGCCTGGAGTTACGGACGGATCTCTGGAAACACCATATATTTT,CAWSYGRISGNTIYF
TRBJ1-2,.,.,TRBV7-6,TGTGCCAGCAGCTCCGCCAGGGCCCCCACCTTC,CASSSARAPTF
TRBJ2-1,.,.,TRBV6-1,TGTGCCAGCAGTGAAGCGTGGGTCAATGAGCAGTTCTTC,CASSEAWVNEQFF
TRBJ2-1,TRBD1,.,TRBV18,TGTGCCAGCTCACCACCGGGCAGGGGGCAAGGTGAGCAGTTCTTC,CASSPPGRGQGEQFF
TRBJ1-2,.,.,TRBV7-3,TGTGCCAGCAGCTTAACATTGGGAGACCCCTATGGCTACACCTTC,CASSLTLGDPYGYTF
TRBJ1-5,.,.,TRBV29-1,TGCAGCGTGCGGGACAATTTCAATCAGCCCCAGCATTTT,CSVRDNFNQPQHF
TRBJ2-7,.,.,TRBV5-1,TGCGCCAGCAGCTTGGACAGCGTTGTGTCCTACGAGCAGTACTTC,CASSLDSVVSYEQYF
TRBJ1-1,.,.,TRBV5-6,TGTGCCAGCAGCTTGGGGCCAGGGAATGAAGCTTTCTTT,CASSLGPGNEAFF
TRBJ1-5,.,.,TRBV30,TGTGCCTGGAGTGAGATTGATCAGCCCCAGCATTTT,CAWSEIDQPQHF